One and the same sample provided the 7 T cell receptor beta chains below, sequenced in a study of blood T cell repertoires in COVID-19. TCRdb keeps only in-frame clones here, not all; method: immunoSEQ multiplex PCR. The data hold fewer than 200,000 clones, with about 83% observed a single time. Sequenced input: peripheral blood. These receptors all come from a young woman who had recovered from COVID-19.

The genes are TRBV12-5 and TRBJ2-7, with 8 positions matching TRBD1. The CDR3 is made up of 17 amino acids. The V gene end was trimmed by 3 bases and the J gene end by 5 bases; junction bases not matched to a gene: 15. Germline loops: CDR1 LGHNT, CDR2 FRNRAP. The CDR3 region has the DNA TGTGCTAGTGGTTTCTCACAGACCGGGACAGGTGTTGACGAGCAGTACTTC. Protein sequence: CASGFSQTGTGVDEQYF.

The V and J genes are TRBV11-2 and TRBJ2-1; 8 positions match TRBD1. The ends lost 2 bases at V and 6 bases at J; junction bases unmatched: 6. This CDR3 region has 15 residues. Germline V gene lookup returns CDR1 SGHAT and CDR2 FQNNGV. The CDR3 DNA follows: TGTGCCAGCAGCTTAAAGGACAGGGTACCCAATGAGCAGTTCTTC. This codes for CASSLKDRVPNEQFF.

This chain uses TRBV5-1 with TRBJ2-7; no clear D. Trimming stripped 4 bases from V and 2 bases from J, with 10 bases between. The CDR3 is 13 residues long. CDR1 and CDR2 from the germline V gene are SGHRS and YFSETQ. CDR3 DNA sequence: TGCGCCAGCAGCACCGCCAGGACCTACGAGCAGTACTTC. Translation: CASSTARTYEQYF.

The genes are TRBV27 and TRBJ2-7, with D possibly matching TRBD1 (5 bases). The CDR3 is made up of 14 amino acids. Germline CDR1 is MNHEY and CDR2 is SMNVEV (reference sequence). V lost 6 bases and J 3 bases, leaving 15 bases between the germline ends. CDR3 nucleotides: TGTGCCAGCAGGATTACCAGAAGGGGCTACGAGCAGTACTTC. It specifies CASRITRRGYEQYF.

This sequence joins TRBV19 and TRBJ2-1; D not resolved. There are 12 residues in the CDR3. CDR1 LNHDA and CDR2 SQIVND come from the germline V gene (reference sequence). Trimming removed 8 bases from V and 6 bases from J, with 11 bases in between. CDR3: CASARRSNEQFF. In nucleotides, the CDR3 is TGTGCCAGTGCGAGGCGGTCCAATGAGCAGTTCTTC.

The chain has TRBV19 and TRBJ2-1, with D possibly being TRBD2 (5 bases). CDR3 length equals 12 residues. CDR1 is LNHDA, CDR2 SQIVND, per germline (reference sequence). V was cut by 6 bases and J by 7 bases, with 10 bases left in between. The CDR3 DNA reads as TGTGCCAGTAGCCGAGCGGTGAATGAGCAGTTCTTC. Residues: CASSRAVNEQFF.

This chain uses TRBV6-5 with TRBJ1-6, with 9 bases identical to TRBD1. This CDR3 has 13 amino acids. Unmatched junction bases numbered 6, after V lost 8 bases and J lost 10 bases. Looked up from germline, CDR1 is MNHEY and CDR2 is SVGAGI. CDR3 in amino acids: CASARQGGSPLHF. CDR3 nucleotides: TGTGCCAGCGCGAGACAGGGGGGGTCACCCCTCCACTTT.